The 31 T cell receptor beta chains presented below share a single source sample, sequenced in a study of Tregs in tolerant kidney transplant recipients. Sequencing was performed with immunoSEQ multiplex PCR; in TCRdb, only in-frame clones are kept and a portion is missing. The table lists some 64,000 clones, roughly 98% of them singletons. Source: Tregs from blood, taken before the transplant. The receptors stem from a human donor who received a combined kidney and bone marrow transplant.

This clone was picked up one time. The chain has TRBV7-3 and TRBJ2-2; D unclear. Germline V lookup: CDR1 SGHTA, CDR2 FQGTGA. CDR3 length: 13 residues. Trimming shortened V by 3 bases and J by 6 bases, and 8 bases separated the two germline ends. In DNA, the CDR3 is TGTGCCAGCAGCTTCAGTATTGCCGGGGAGCTGTTTTTT. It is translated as CASSFSIAGELFF.

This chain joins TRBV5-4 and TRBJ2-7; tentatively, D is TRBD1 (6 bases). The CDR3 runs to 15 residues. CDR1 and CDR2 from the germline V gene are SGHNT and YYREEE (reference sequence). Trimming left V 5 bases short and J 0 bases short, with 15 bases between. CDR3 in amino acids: CASRQTGTNSYEQYF. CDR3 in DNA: TGTGCCAGCAGACAAACCGGGACAAACTCCTACGAGCAGTACTTC. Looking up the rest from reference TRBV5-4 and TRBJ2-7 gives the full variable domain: ETGVTQSPTHLIKTRGQQVTLRCSSQSGHNTVSWYQQALGQGPQFIFQYYREEENGRGNFPPRFSGLQFPNYSSELNVNALELDDSALYLCASRQTGTNSYEQYFGPGTRLTVT.

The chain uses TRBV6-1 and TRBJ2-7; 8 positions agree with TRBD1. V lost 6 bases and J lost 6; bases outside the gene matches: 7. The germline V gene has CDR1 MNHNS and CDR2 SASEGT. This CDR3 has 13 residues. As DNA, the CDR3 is TGTGCCAGCAGCCGGGACAGGCTAGGCGAGCAGTACTTC. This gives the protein CASSRDRLGEQYF.

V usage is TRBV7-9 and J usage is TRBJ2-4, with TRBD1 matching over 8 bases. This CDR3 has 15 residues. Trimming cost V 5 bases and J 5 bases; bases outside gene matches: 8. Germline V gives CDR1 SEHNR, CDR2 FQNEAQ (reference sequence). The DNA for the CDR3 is TGTGCCAGCAGCCCCAGACAGGGGTCGGAAAACATTCAGTACTTC. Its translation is CASSPRQGSENIQYF.

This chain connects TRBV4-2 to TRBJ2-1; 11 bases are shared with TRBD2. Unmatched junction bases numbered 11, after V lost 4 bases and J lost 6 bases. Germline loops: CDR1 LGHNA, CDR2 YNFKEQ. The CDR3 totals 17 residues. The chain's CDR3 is CASSRSIAGGFFNEQFF. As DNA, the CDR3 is TGTGCCAGCAGCCGCTCAATAGCGGGAGGGTTCTTCAATGAGCAGTTCTTC.

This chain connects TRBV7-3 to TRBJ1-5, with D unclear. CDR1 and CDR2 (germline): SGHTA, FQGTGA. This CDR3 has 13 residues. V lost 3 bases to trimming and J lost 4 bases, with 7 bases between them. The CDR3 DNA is TGTGCCAGCAGCTTGTCGGGGAATCAGCCCCAGCATTTT. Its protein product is CASSLSGNQPQHF. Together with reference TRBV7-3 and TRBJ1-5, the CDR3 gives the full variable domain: GAGVSQTPSNKVTEKGKYVELRCDPISGHTALYWYRQSLGQGPEFLIYFQGTGAADDSGLPNDRFFAVRPEGSVSTLKIQRTERGDSAVYLCASSLSGNQPQHFGDGTRLSIL.

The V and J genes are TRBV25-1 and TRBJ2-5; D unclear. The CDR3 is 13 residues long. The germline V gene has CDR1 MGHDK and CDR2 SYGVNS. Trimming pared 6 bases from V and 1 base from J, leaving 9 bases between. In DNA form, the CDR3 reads TGTGCCAGCAGGTCAAGAGCCCAAGAGACCCAGTACTTC. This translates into CASRSRAQETQYF.

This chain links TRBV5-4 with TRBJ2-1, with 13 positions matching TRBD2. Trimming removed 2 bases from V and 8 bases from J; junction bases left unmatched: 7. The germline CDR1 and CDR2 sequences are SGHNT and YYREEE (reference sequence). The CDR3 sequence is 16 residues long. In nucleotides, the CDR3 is TGTGCCAGCAGCTTACGACTAGCGGGAGGCCCCGATGAGCAGTTCTTC. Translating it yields CASSLRLAGGPDEQFF.

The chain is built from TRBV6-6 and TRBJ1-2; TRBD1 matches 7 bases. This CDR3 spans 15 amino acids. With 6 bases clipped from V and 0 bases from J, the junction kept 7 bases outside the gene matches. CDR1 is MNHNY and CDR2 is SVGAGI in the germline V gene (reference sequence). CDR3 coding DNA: TGTGCCAGCAGGGACAGGCGCAAAGCTAACTATGGCTACACCTTC. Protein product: CASRDRRKANYGYTF.

This CDR3 is CASSYPRTGADGPQHF. The CDR3 DNA is TGTGCCAGCAGTTACCCACGGACAGGGGCCGACGGACCCCAGCATTTT. V and J are TRBV6-6 and TRBJ1-5, with 9 bases aligning to TRBD1. Trimming took 2 bases from V and 10 from J; bases not matched to a gene: 12. CDR1 is MNHNY and CDR2 is SVGAGI in the germline V gene (reference sequence). CDR3 size: 16 residues.

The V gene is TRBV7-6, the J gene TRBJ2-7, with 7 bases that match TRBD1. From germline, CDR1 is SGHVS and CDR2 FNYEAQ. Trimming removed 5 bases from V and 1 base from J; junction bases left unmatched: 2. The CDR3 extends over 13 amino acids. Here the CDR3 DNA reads TGTGCCAGCAGCCCAGGGGGATCCTACGAGCAGTACTTC. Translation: CASSPGGSYEQYF.

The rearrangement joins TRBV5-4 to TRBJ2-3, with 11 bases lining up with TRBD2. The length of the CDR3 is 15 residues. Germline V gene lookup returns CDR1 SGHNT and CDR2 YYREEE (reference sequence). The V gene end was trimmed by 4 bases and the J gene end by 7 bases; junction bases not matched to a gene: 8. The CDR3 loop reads CASSITSGSANTQYF. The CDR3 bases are TGTGCCAGCAGCATAACTAGCGGGAGTGCCAATACGCAGTATTTT.

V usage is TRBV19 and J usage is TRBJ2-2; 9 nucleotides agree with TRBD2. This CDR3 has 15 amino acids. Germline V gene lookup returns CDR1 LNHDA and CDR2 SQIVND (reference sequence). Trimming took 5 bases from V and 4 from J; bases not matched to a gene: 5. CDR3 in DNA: TGTGCCAGTAGTCCTCGGCGGGGGGGCACCGGGGAGCTGTTTTTT. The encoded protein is CASSPRRGGTGELFF.

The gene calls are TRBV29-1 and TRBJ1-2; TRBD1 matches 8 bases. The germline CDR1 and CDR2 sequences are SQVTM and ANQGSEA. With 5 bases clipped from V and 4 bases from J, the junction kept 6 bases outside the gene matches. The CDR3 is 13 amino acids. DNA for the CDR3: TGCAGCGTTACTGGACAGGGCATCTATGGCTACACCTTC. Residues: CSVTGQGIYGYTF.

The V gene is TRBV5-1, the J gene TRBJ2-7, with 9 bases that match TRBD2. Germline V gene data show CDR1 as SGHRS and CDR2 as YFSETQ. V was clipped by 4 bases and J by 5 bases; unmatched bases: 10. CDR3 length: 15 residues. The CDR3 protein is CASSPLAGGWDEQYF. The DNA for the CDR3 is TGCGCCAGCAGCCCCCTCGCGGGGGGGTGGGACGAGCAGTACTTC. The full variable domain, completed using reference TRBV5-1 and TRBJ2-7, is KAGVTQTPRYLIKTRGQQVTLSCSPISGHRSVSWYQQTPGQGLQFLFEYFSETQRNKGNFPGRFSGRQFSNSRSEMNVSTLELGDSALYLCASSPLAGGWDEQYFGPGTRLTVT.

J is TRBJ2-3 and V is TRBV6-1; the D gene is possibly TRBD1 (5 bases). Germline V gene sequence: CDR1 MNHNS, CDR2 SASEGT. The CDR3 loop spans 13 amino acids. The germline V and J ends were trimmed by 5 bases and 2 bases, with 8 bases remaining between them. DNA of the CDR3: TGTGCCAGCAGTCGAGGACACACAGATACGCAGTATTTT. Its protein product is CASSRGHTDTQYF.

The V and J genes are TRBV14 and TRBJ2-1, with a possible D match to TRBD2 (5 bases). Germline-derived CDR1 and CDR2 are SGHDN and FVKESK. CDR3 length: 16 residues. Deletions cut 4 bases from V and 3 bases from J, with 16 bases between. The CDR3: CASSPNSDFYYNEQFF. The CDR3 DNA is TGTGCCAGCAGCCCTAACTCGGACTTTTACTACAATGAGCAGTTCTTC. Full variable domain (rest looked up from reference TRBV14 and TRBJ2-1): EAGVTQFPSHSVIEKGQTVTLRCDPISGHDNLYWYRRVMGKEIKFLLHFVKESKQDESGMPNNRFLAERTGGTYSTLKVQPAELEDSGVYFCASSPNSDFYYNEQFFGPGTRLTVL.

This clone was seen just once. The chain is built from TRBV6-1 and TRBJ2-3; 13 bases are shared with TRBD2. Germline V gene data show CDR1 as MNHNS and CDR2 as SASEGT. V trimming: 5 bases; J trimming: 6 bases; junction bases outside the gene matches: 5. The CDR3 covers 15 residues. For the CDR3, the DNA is TGTGCCAGCAGTTTGGGACTAGCGGGGAGGGATACGCAGTATTTT. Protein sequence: CASSLGLAGRDTQYF.

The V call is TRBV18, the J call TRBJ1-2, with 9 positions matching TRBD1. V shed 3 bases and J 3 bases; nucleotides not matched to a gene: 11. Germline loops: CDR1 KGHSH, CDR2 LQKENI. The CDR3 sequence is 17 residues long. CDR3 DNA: TGTGCCAGCTCACCCACCCGGACAGGGGAAGGATACTATGGCTACACCTTC. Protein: CASSPTRTGEGYYGYTF.

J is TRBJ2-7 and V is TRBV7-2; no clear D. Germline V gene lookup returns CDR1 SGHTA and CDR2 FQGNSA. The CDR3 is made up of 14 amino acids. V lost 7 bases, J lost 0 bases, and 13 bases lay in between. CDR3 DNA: TGTGCCAGCACCCCTTTAAGGAGCTCCTACGAGCAGTACTTC. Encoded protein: CASTPLRSSYEQYF. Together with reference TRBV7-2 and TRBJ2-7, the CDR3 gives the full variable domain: GAGVSQSPSNKVTEKGKDVELRCDPISGHTALYWYRQSLGQGLEFLIYFQGNSAPDKSGLPSDRFSAERTGGSVSTLTIQRTQQEDSAVYLCASTPLRSSYEQYFGPGTRLTVT.

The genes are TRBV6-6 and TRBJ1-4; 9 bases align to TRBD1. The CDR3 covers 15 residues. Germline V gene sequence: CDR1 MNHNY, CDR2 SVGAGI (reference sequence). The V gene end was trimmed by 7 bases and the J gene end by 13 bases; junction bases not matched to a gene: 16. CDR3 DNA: TGTGCCAGCAAACCACCGGGACAGGGTAGAATAGGACTGTTTTTT. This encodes CASKPPGQGRIGLFF.

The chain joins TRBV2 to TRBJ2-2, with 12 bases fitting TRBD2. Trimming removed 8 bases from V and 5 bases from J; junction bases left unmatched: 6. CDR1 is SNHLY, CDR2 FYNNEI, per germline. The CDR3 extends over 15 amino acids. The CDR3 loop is CASYPGTSGTGELFF. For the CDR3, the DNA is TGTGCCAGCTATCCCGGGACTAGCGGGACCGGGGAGCTGTTTTTT.

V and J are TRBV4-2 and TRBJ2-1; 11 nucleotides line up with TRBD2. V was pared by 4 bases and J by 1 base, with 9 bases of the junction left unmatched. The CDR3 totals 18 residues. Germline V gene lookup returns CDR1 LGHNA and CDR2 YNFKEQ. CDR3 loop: CASSRETSGMSSYNEQFF. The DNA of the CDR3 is TGTGCCAGCAGCCGAGAGACTAGCGGGATGAGTTCCTACAATGAGCAGTTCTTC.

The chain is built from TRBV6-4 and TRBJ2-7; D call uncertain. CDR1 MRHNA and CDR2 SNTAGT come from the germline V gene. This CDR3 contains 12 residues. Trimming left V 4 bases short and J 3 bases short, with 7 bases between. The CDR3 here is CASSVPYYEQYF. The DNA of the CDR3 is TGTGCCAGCAGTGTCCCGTACTACGAGCAGTACTTC.

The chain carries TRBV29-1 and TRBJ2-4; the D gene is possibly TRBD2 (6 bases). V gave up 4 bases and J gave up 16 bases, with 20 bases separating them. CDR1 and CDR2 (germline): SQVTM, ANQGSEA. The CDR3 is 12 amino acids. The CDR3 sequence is CSVVGAGGLSYF. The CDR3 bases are TGCAGCGTTGTAGGGGCTGGAGGGTTATCATACTTC.

The CDR3 sequence is CASSQFHIWTGGIRTYEQYF. Written as DNA, the CDR3 is TGTGCCAGCAGCCAATTTCATATTTGGACAGGGGGCATCAGGACCTACGAGCAGTACTTC. This rearrangement joins TRBV14 to TRBJ2-7; the match to TRBD1 covers 11 bases. Germline values: CDR1 SGHDN, CDR2 FVKESK. V was clipped by 2 bases and J by 2 bases; unmatched bases: 17. The CDR3 has 20 residues.

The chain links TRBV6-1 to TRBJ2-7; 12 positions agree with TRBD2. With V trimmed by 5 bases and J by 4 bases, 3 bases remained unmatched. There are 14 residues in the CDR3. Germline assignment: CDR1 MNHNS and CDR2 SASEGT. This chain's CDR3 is CASSLGLAGYEQYF. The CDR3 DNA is TGTGCCAGCAGTCTAGGACTAGCGGGGTACGAGCAGTACTTC.

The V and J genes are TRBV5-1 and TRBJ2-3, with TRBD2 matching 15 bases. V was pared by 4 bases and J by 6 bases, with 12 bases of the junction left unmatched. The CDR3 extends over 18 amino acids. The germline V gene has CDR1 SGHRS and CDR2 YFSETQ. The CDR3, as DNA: TGCGCCAGCAGCCGTTACGGGACTAGCGGGGGGACAGGGGATACGCAGTATTTT. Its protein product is CASSRYGTSGGTGDTQYF.

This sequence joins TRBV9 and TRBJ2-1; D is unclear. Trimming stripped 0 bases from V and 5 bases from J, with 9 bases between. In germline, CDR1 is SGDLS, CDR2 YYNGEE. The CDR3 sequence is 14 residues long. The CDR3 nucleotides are TGTGCCAGCAGCGTAGCAGGCTACAACAATGAGCAGTTCTTC. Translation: CASSVAGYNNEQFF.

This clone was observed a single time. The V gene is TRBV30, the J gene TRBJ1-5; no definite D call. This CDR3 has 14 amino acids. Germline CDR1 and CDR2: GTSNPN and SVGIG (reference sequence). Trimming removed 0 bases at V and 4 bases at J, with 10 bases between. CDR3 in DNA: TGTGCCTGGAGTGTTGAACGGGGAAATCAGCCCCAGCATTTT. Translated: CAWSVERGNQPQHF. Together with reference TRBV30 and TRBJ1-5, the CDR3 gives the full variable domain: SQTIHQWPATLVQPVGSPLSLECTVEGTSNPNLYWYRQAAGRGLQLLFYSVGIGQISSEVPQNLSASRPQDRQFILSSKKLLLSDSGFYLCAWSVERGNQPQHFGDGTRLSIL.

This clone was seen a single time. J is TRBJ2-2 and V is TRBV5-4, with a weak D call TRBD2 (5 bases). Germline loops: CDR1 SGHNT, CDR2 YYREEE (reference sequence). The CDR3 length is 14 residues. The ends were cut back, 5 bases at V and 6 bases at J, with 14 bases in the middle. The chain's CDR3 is CASSFRGRAGELFF. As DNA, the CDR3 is TGTGCCAGCAGTTTCCGGGGTCGGGCCGGGGAGCTGTTTTTT.